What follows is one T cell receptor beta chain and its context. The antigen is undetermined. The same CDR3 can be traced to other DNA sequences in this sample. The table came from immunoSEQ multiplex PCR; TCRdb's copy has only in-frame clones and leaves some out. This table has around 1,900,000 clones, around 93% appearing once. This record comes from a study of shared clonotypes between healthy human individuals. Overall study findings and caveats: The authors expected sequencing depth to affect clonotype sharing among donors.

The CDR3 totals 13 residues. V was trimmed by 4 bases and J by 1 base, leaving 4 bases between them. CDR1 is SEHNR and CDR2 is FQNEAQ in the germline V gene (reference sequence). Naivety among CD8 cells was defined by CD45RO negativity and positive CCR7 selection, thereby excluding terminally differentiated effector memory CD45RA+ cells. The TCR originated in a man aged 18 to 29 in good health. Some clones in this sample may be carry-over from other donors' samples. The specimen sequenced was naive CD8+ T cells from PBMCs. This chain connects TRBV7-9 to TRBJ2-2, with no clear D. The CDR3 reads CASSSGNTGELFF. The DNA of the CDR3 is TGTGCCAGCAGCTCAGGGAACACCGGGGAGCTGTTTTTT.